Presented here are 27 T cell receptor beta chains from one specimen sequenced in a study of shared clonotypes between healthy human individuals. Here immunoSEQ multiplex PCR was the method, and the copy in TCRdb shows in-frame clones only, minus some. The data contain approximately 940,000 clones, 60% to 85% of them singletons. Sequencing used memory CD4+ T cells sorted from blood. Subset reported: CD45RA-negative fraction. Receptors were obtained from a man aged 18 to 29 in good health.

As to this clone: This specimen includes other DNA sequences encoding the same CDR3. The V gene is TRBV7-2, the J gene TRBJ2-5; D might be TRBD1 (5 bases). The ends were cut back, 3 bases at V and 4 bases at J, with 9 bases in the middle. The CDR3 covers 13 residues. CDR1 and CDR2 (germline): SGHTA, FQGNSA. CDR3 in DNA: TGTGCCAGCAGCTTTGTCCAGGGAGAGACCCAGTACTTC. Translation gives CASSFVQGETQYF.

There are many counts of this clone. The gene calls are TRBV4-2 and TRBJ2-5; tentatively, D is TRBD1 or TRBD2 (5 bases each). The germline gives CDR1 LGHNA, CDR2 YNFKEQ. This CDR3 has 14 residues. Trimming removed 1 base from V and 3 bases from J, with 9 bases in between. The CDR3 sequence is CASSQGDDKETQYF. CDR3 nucleotides: TGTGCCAGCAGCCAAGGGGACGACAAAGAGACCCAGTACTTC.

The rearrangement joins TRBV7-8 to TRBJ2-5; D may be TRBD2 (6 bases). Germline V gene data show CDR1 as SGHVS and CDR2 as FQNEAQ. The V and J ends lost 5 bases and 1 base respectively, with 11 bases between them. The CDR3 sequence is 14 residues long. CDR3 DNA sequence: TGTGCCAGCAGCCTAACGGGACTCCAAGAGACCCAGTACTTC. As protein: CASSLTGLQETQYF.

V usage is TRBV6-5 and J usage is TRBJ1-2; 9 nucleotides match TRBD1. Germline V gives CDR1 MNHEY, CDR2 SVGAGI. This CDR3 comprises 15 residues. V lost 0 bases and J lost 1; bases outside the gene matches: 0. The CDR3 bases are TGTGCCAGCAGTTACTCGACAGGGGGTAACTATGGCTACACCTTC. Its protein is CASSYSTGGNYGYTF.

This clone was recorded a few times. The rearrangement joins TRBV5-6 to TRBJ1-1; a possible D gene is TRBD1 (5 bases). CDR1 and CDR2 from the germline V gene are SGHDT and YYEEEE. V was cut by 6 bases and J by 1 base, with 10 bases left in between. The CDR3 runs to 13 residues. CDR3 in DNA: TGTGCCAGCACCTTTGGGGCGAACACTGAAGCTTTCTTT. Its translation is CASTFGANTEAFF.

CDR3 nucleotide sequence: TGTGCCAGCAGTGACGCGGGGACCGGGGTCACTGAAGCTTTCTTT. Translating gives CASSDAGTGVTEAFF. The chain uses TRBV6-1 and TRBJ1-1; perhaps TRBD1 as D (5 bases). CDR1 and CDR2 (germline): MNHNS, SASEGT. This CDR3 is 15 amino acids long. The V end lost 3 bases, the J end lost 4 bases, and 15 bases lay between the germline ends.

This clone was observed at least ten times. The chain combines TRBV10-2 with TRBJ2-1, with D unclear. Trimming took off 4 bases at V and 12 bases at J, with 13 bases between the two ends. Germline CDR1 reads WSHSY; CDR2 reads SAAADI. The CDR3 runs 12 residues. The CDR3 sequence: CASSVGQFWQFF. Written as DNA, the CDR3 is TGCGCCAGCAGTGTCGGGCAGTTTTGGCAGTTCTTC.

This chain uses TRBV6-6 with TRBJ2-7, with TRBD1 matching over 9 bases. Germline V gene data show CDR1 as MNHNY and CDR2 as SVGAGI (reference sequence). The CDR3 is 15 residues long. J was trimmed by 5 bases and V by 6 bases; bases with no gene match: 11. The CDR3 loop reads CASSQGGTGSDEQYF. The CDR3 coding sequence is TGTGCCAGCAGCCAGGGCGGGACAGGGTCTGACGAGCAGTACTTC.

CDR3 coding DNA: TGTGCCAGCAGTGGCACAAGACTGACAGGGCCCTCGTCTGGGGCCAACGTCCTGACTTTC. This translates into CASSGTRLTGPSSGANVLTF. The chain uses TRBV2 and TRBJ2-6; TRBD1 aligns across 7 bases. CDR3 length equals 20 residues. Germline CDR1 and CDR2: SNHLY and FYNNEI. Losses at the gene ends were 4 bases for V and 1 base for J; bases not matched to a gene: 16.

The chain employs TRBV9 and TRBJ2-5, with 7 bases matching TRBD2. Trimming removed 6 bases from V and 3 bases from J; junction bases left unmatched: 5. The CDR3 runs 13 residues. Germline loops: CDR1 SGDLS, CDR2 YYNGEE. CDR3 DNA: TGTGCCAGCACTTCGGGGAGGGAAGAGACCCAGTACTTC. It is translated as CASTSGREETQYF. Full variable domain (outside the CDR3, taken from reference TRBV9 and TRBJ2-5): DSGVTQTPKHLITATGQRVTLRCSPRSGDLSVYWYQQSLDQGLQFLIQYYNGEERAKGNILERFSAQQFPDLHSELNLSSLELGDSALYFCASTSGREETQYFGPGTRLLVL.

The chain links TRBV5-6 to TRBJ2-2; D not resolved. The V end was cut by 0 bases, the J end by 3 bases, with 9 bases between. Per the germline V gene, CDR1 is SGHDT and CDR2 is YYEEEE. This CDR3 region has 15 residues. In DNA form, the CDR3 reads TGTGCCAGCAGCTTGGGACCTAGGGACACCGGGGAGCTGTTTTTT. Protein sequence: CASSLGPRDTGELFF.

This chain uses TRBV5-1 with TRBJ1-1; perhaps TRBD1 as D (5 bases). The CDR3 consists of 14 residues. Germline-derived CDR1 and CDR2 are SGHRS and YFSETQ. The germline V and J ends were trimmed by 5 bases and 10 bases, with 21 bases remaining between them. The CDR3 spells CASSGQGPGSGAFF. The CDR3 DNA follows: TGCGCCAGCAGTGGGCAGGGACCTGGGTCGGGAGCTTTCTTT. Drawing the rest from reference TRBV5-1 and TRBJ1-1, the complete variable domain is KAGVTQTPRYLIKTRGQQVTLSCSPISGHRSVSWYQQTPGQGLQFLFEYFSETQRNKGNFPGRFSGRQFSNSRSEMNVSTLELGDSALYLCASSGQGPGSGAFFGQGTRLTVV.

This rearrangement joins TRBV9 to TRBJ2-5; 12 bases fit TRBD2. Germline values: CDR1 SGDLS, CDR2 YYNGEE. V dropped 1 base and J dropped 2; count of bases not matched to a gene: 9. The CDR3 runs to 18 residues. The CDR3, as DNA: TGTGCCAGCAGCGTAAGGCCTAGCGGGGGGGCTTTTCAAGAGACCCAGTACTTC. Translated: CASSVRPSGGAFQETQYF.

This CDR3 is CASSTDREQFF. CDR3 DNA sequence: TGTGCCAGCAGCACCGACAGGGAGCAGTTCTTC. The rearrangement uses TRBV6-6 and TRBJ2-1; D is possibly TRBD1 (6 bases). This CDR3 has 11 residues. Between the trimmed V and J ends, which lost 6 bases and 10 bases, there was a span of 10 bases. Germline V gene lookup returns CDR1 MNHNY and CDR2 SVGAGI (reference sequence).

This clone was detected a few times. This chain connects TRBV11-3 to TRBJ2-4, with unresolved D. Germline CDR1 reads SGHNT; CDR2 reads YENEEA. The V end was cut by 5 bases, the J end by 9 bases, with 14 bases between. The CDR3 length is 13 residues. CDR3 bases: TGTGCCAGCAGCCATGGGGAATTGGGCATTCAGTACTTC. Residues: CASSHGELGIQYF. The full variable domain, in which reference TRBV11-3 and TRBJ2-4 provide the parts outside the CDR3, is EAGVVQSPRYKIIEKKQPVAFWCNPISGHNTLYWYLQNLGQGPELLIRYENEEAVDDSQLPKDRFSAERLKGVDSTLKIQPAELGDSAVYLCASSHGELGIQYFGAGTRLSVL.

Comments on this clone: Other DNA sequences within the sample encode an identical CDR3. The chain joins TRBV6-1 to TRBJ1-3; 7 nucleotides match TRBD1. Germline V gives CDR1 MNHNS, CDR2 SASEGT. The J segment lost 1 base and the V segment lost 4 bases, leaving 4 bases of the junction unmatched. The CDR3 extends over 15 amino acids. As DNA, the CDR3 is TGTGCCAGCAGTGCTGACAGGGTGTCTGGAAACACCATATATTTT. Protein: CASSADRVSGNTIYF.

V gene TRBV28 combines with J gene TRBJ1-2, with D possibly being TRBD1 (5 bases). CDR1 is MDHEN, CDR2 SYDVKM, per germline. The V and J ends lost 6 bases and 8 bases respectively, with 22 bases between them. This CDR3 is built from 15 residues. Here the CDR3 DNA reads TGTGCCAGCAGCCCTCCGACCGGGACGGGAGGCGGCTACACCTTC. Its translation: CASSPPTGTGGGYTF.

The rearrangement joins TRBV19 to TRBJ1-1, with D perhaps matching TRBD1 (5 bases). The germline CDR1 and CDR2 sequences are LNHDA and SQIVND (reference sequence). The length of the CDR3 is 17 residues. V dropped 8 bases and J dropped 5 bases, with 27 bases sitting between them. Written as DNA, the CDR3 is TGTGCCAGTGGGGAAGGGGATTTCCAAGGATCGAGGACTGAAGCTTTCTTT. Residues: CASGEGDFQGSRTEAFF. The full variable domain, completed using reference TRBV19 and TRBJ1-1, is DGGITQSPKYLFRKEGQNVTLSCEQNLNHDAMYWYRQDPGQGLRLIYYSQIVNDFQKGDIAEGYSVSREKKESFPLTVTSAQKNPTAFYLCASGEGDFQGSRTEAFFGQGTRLTVV.

This clone showed up just a few times. V usage is TRBV5-1 and J usage is TRBJ1-6; 7 nucleotides align to TRBD1. The length of the CDR3 is 15 residues. Unmatched junction bases numbered 6, after V lost 2 bases and J lost 7 bases. Germline CDR1 is SGHRS and CDR2 is YFSETQ. CDR3 in DNA: TGCGCCAGCAGCTTTAACCAGGGGGGCAATTCACCCCTCCACTTT. This encodes CASSFNQGGNSPLHF.

On this clone itself: Other nucleotide sequences from this sample produce the same CDR3. The chain joins TRBV9 to TRBJ2-2; no clear D gene. CDR3 size: 15 residues. Per germline, CDR1 SGDLS and CDR2 YYNGEE. Trimming cost V 1 base and J 0 bases, with 7 bases left between them. The CDR3 sequence is CASSVRASNTGELFF. DNA of the CDR3: TGTGCCAGCAGCGTAAGGGCTTCGAACACCGGGGAGCTGTTTTTT.

J is TRBJ1-6 and V is TRBV11-3, with D perhaps matching TRBD1 (6 bases). Germline V gene lookup returns CDR1 SGHNT and CDR2 YENEEA. The V and J ends lost 9 bases and 8 bases respectively, with 14 bases between them. This CDR3 comprises 13 residues. The chain's CDR3 is CASMGQEDSPLHF. The CDR3 region has the DNA TGTGCCAGTATGGGACAAGAGGATTCACCCCTCCACTTT.

V and J are TRBV14 and TRBJ2-1, with TRBD2 as a possible D gene (6 bases). Trimming stripped 2 bases from V and 0 bases from J, with 11 bases between. The CDR3 totals 16 residues. The germline gives CDR1 SGHDN, CDR2 FVKESK. DNA of the CDR3: TGTGCCAGCAGCCAACTAGCGCTCAGCTCCTACAATGAGCAGTTCTTC. It specifies CASSQLALSSYNEQFF.

Only a few counts were recorded for this clone. The chain joins TRBV30 to TRBJ2-1; 13 bases are shared with TRBD2. The CDR3 is 16 amino acids. Looked up from germline, CDR1 is GTSNPN and CDR2 is SVGIG (reference sequence). The V gene end was trimmed by 4 bases and the J gene end by 8 bases; junction bases not matched to a gene: 11. CDR3 nucleotides: TGTGCCTGGACCACAGGGACTAGCGGGATTCGGGATGAGCAGTTCTTC. It is translated as CAWTTGTSGIRDEQFF. Complete variable domain (other parts from reference TRBV30 and TRBJ2-1): SQTIHQWPATLVQPVGSPLSLECTVEGTSNPNLYWYRQAAGRGLQLLFYSVGIGQISSEVPQNLSASRPQDRQFILSSKKLLLSDSGFYLCAWTTGTSGIRDEQFFGPGTRLTVL.

The chain joins TRBV18 to TRBJ1-2, with a weak D call TRBD1 (6 bases). This CDR3 comprises 15 residues. The ends were cut back, 3 bases at V and 4 bases at J, with 15 bases in the middle. CDR1 KGHSH and CDR2 LQKENI come from the germline V gene. CDR3 coding DNA: TGTGCCAGCTCACCTGGGGACACGCTAGGCTATGGCTACACCTTC. Protein sequence: CASSPGDTLGYGYTF.

At least ten counts were recorded for this clone. The genes are TRBV5-6 and TRBJ1-5; the match to TRBD1 covers 11 bases. Germline lookup yields CDR1 SGHDT and CDR2 YYEEEE. V shed 4 bases, J shed 10 bases, and the junction held 7 bases outside the gene matches. This CDR3 comprises 14 residues. The CDR3 DNA reads as TGTGCCAGCAGCCCCGGGACAGGGGGGGGACCCCAGCATTTT. Protein sequence: CASSPGTGGGPQHF.

The rearrangement uses TRBV5-6 and TRBJ1-4, with no clear D. V lost 3 bases, J lost 8 bases, and 11 bases lay in between. The CDR3 totals 13 residues. Germline V gene data show CDR1 as SGHDT and CDR2 as YYEEEE. The CDR3 coding sequence is TGTGCCAGCAGCTCACGAAAAAACGAAAAACTGTTTTTT. Residues: CASSSRKNEKLFF.

V and J are TRBV28 and TRBJ1-2; 8 bases fit TRBD1. The CDR3 length is 16 residues. V lost 6 bases, J lost 4 bases, and 13 bases stayed unmatched. Germline assignment: CDR1 MDHEN and CDR2 SYDVKM. The CDR3 reads CASRRPQGGNSYGYTF. CDR3 sequence (DNA): TGTGCCAGCAGACGGCCACAGGGGGGCAATTCCTATGGCTACACCTTC.